This T cell receptor (beta chain) was profiled in a study of circulating and synovial CD4+ cells in juvenile arthritis. This clone appeared a single time. The antigen remains unidentified. Generated by immunoSEQ multiplex PCR, the TCRdb table keeps only in-frame clones and is missing some. The sample contains tens of thousands of clones, less than 97% of which appear only once. Broader study findings: Traditional Vbeta family usage analysis missed the pathogenic-like versus bulk difference. Some such blood samples were as oligoclonal as synovium. CPL versus bulk CD4 samples: T cell genome counts differed by at least an order of magnitude. Circulating pathogenic-like lymphocytes shared a substantially higher fraction of CDR3 sequences with synovium than bulk blood.

This clonotype was obtained from a human donor with juvenile idiopathic arthritis. Sequencing was carried out using CD4+ T cells from blood.

The CDR3 is CASAPEVGRYEQYF. DNA of the CDR3: TGTGCCAGCGCCCCCGAGGTGGGGCGCTACGAGCAGTACTTC. J is TRBJ2-7 and V is TRBV2; a weak D match, TRBD1 (5 bases). Trimming removed 8 bases from V and 3 bases from J, with 17 bases in between. The CDR3 covers 14 residues. CDR1 is SNHLY and CDR2 is FYNNEI in the germline V gene.